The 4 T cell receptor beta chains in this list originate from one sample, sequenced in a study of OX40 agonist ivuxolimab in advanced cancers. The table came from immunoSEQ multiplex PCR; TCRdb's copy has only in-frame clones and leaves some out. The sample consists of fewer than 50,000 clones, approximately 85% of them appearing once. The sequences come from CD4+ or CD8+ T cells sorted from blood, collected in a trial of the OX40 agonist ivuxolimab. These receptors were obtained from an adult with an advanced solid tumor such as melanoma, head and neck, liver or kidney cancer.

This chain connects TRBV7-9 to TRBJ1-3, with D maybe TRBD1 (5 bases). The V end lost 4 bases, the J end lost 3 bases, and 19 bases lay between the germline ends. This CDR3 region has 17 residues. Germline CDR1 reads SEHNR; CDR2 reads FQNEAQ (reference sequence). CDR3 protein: CASSSSSSWGDGNTIYF. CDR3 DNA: TGTGCCAGCAGCTCCTCTTCCTCGTGGGGGGATGGAAACACCATATATTTT.

This CDR3 reads CASSLARGSYNEQFF. The CDR3 bases are TGTGCCAGCAGCTTGGCTAGGGGCTCCTACAATGAGCAGTTCTTC. The V and J genes are TRBV5-4 and TRBJ2-1, with a possible D match to TRBD1 (5 bases). The CDR3 is made up of 15 amino acids. The V gene's germline CDR1 is SGHNT and CDR2 YYREEE (reference sequence). Trimming cost V 0 bases and J 0 bases, with 7 bases left between them.

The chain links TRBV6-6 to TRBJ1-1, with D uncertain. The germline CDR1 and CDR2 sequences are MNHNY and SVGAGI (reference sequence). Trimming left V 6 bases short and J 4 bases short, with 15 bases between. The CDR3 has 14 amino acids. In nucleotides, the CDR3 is TGTGCCAGCAGGATCGGACGGTGGGGCACTGAAGCTTTCTTT. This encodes CASRIGRWGTEAFF.

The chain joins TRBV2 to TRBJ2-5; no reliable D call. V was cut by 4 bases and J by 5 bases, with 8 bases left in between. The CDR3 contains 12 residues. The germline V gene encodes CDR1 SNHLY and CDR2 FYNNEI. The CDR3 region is CASSGIGETQYF. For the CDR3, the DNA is TGTGCCAGCAGTGGGATTGGGGAGACCCAGTACTTC.